This TCR beta chain stems from a study of a mutant IDH1 vaccine in newly diagnosed glioma. This CDR3 is 12 amino acids long. Trimming stripped 3 bases from V and 4 bases from J, with 9 bases between. Germline-derived CDR1 and CDR2 are SQVTM and ANQGSEA. The protocol was immunoSEQ multiplex PCR, while the TCRdb copy is restricted to in-frame clones and leaves out a portion. The sample carries over 80,000 clones, more than 80% recorded once. The time point is: week 47, end of study. Every single dose of the vaccine, 300 ug of mutant IDH1 20-mer peptide, came with topical imiquimod. A word on this clone: Its antigen is not identified.

This specimen consisted of PBMCs, obtained from a glioma patient whose treatment included an IDH1 peptide vaccine. This sequence joins TRBV29-1 and TRBJ1-2; possible D gene TRBD1, 6 bases. This clonotype originated in a man aged 35 to 55 with glioma. As DNA, the CDR3 is TGCAGCGTTGAGGACAGCAGCTATGGCTACACCTTC. It specifies CSVEDSSYGYTF.